This entry lists 14 T cell receptor beta chains sequenced from one sample in a study of cytomegalovirus exposure and HLA in healthy donors (TCRdb year 2017). Library preparation was by the immunoSEQ multiplex PCR assay. The multiplex PCR relied on a mix of 60 forward primers for TCR Vbeta segments and 13 reverse primers for TCR Jbeta segments. Entries here come from immuneACCESS through TCRdb and include only in-frame sequences with V and J called. Some clones fail to appear in such tables; in the studies checked, an unresolved V gene covers under half of the shortfall, and the cause of the remainder is unknown. The sample table contains under 150,000 clones; only one count was recorded for roughly 76% of them. The top ten constitute approximately 4% of the sample. Material: PBMCs. The receptors here all came from a man between 18 and 29 years old in good health and CMV-seronegative.

The CDR3 coding sequence is TGTGCCAGCAGCCTAGGGGAGCTAGCGGGTCACCAAGAGACCCAGTACTTC. This sequence encodes CASSLGELAGHQETQYF. The chain recombines TRBV7-9 with TRBJ2-5; 8 positions agree with TRBD2. Trimming removed 5 bases from V and 0 bases from J; junction bases left unmatched: 11. The germline V gene encodes CDR1 SEHNR and CDR2 FQNEAQ (reference sequence). The CDR3 is made up of 17 amino acids.

The gene calls are TRBV12-5 and TRBJ2-3; possible D gene TRBD2, 6 bases. The germline gives CDR1 LGHNT, CDR2 FRNRAP. V was trimmed by 1 base and J by 6 bases, leaving 14 bases between them. The CDR3 consists of 15 residues. CDR3 amino acids: CASGLGGTAGDTQYF. CDR3 coding DNA: TGTGCTAGTGGTTTGGGTGGGACCGCGGGGGATACGCAGTATTTT.

This sequence joins TRBV19 and TRBJ2-7; weak D call: TRBD1 (5 bases). CDR3 length equals 13 residues. CDR1 is LNHDA, CDR2 SQIVND, per germline (reference sequence). The V and J ends lost 5 bases and 2 bases respectively, with 10 bases between them. The CDR3 sequence is CASSQGWAYEQYF. CDR3 DNA sequence: TGTGCCAGTAGTCAGGGATGGGCCTACGAGCAGTACTTC.

This clone has more than one count but fewer than ten. This chain joins TRBV7-9 and TRBJ2-1; D is unclear. V lost 5 bases, J lost 0 bases, and 17 bases lay in between. The CDR3 runs 17 residues. Germline V gene lookup returns CDR1 SEHNR and CDR2 FQNEAQ (reference sequence). This CDR3 is CASSPDRRRSSYNEQFF. In DNA, the CDR3 is TGTGCCAGCAGCCCAGACCGGCGGCGAAGCTCCTACAATGAGCAGTTCTTC.

The chain has TRBV6-5 and TRBJ1-1; 9 bases match TRBD1. Germline values: CDR1 MNHEY, CDR2 SVGAGI. The ends lost 2 bases at V and 6 bases at J; junction bases unmatched: 10. The CDR3 loop spans 16 amino acids. CDR3 residues: CASSYGGHRGRPEAFF. In DNA form, the CDR3 reads TGTGCCAGCAGTTACGGGGGCCACAGGGGGCGCCCTGAAGCTTTCTTT.

The J gene is TRBJ1-1, the V gene TRBV7-9, with 8 bases matching TRBD1. J gave up 4 bases and V 4 bases, and 8 bases lay outside the gene matches. This CDR3 contains 15 residues. Germline-derived CDR1 and CDR2 are SEHNR and FQNEAQ (reference sequence). The CDR3: CASSYSDRAITEAFF. In DNA form, the CDR3 reads TGTGCCAGCAGCTACTCGGACAGGGCTATCACTGAAGCTTTCTTT.

The chain recombines TRBV30 with TRBJ2-1; 7 nucleotides align to TRBD1. V lost 1 base, J lost 6 bases, and 3 bases stayed unmatched. CDR3 length: 13 residues. Germline assignment: CDR1 GTSNPN and CDR2 SVGIG (reference sequence). The CDR3 region has the DNA TGTGCCTGGAGTGAGGGGGCGCCCAATGAGCAGTTCTTC. Translation: CAWSEGAPNEQFF.

The table lists this clone with a count of one. The chain is built from TRBV19 and TRBJ1-5, with 7 bases fitting TRBD1. Germline trimming cut 8 bases from V and 2 bases from J; bases unmatched to any gene: 12. The CDR3 is 16 amino acids. Germline V gene lookup returns CDR1 LNHDA and CDR2 SQIVND (reference sequence). The CDR3 here is CASRPWRQGGNQPQHF. The CDR3 DNA reads TGTGCCAGTCGCCCCTGGAGGCAGGGGGGCAATCAGCCCCAGCATTTT.

The chain has TRBV5-1 and TRBJ2-1, with D unresolved. Trimming left V 6 bases short and J 4 bases short, with 14 bases between. This CDR3 has 14 residues. From germline, CDR1 is SGHRS and CDR2 YFSETQ. The CDR3 here is CASKNSEPYNEQFF. The CDR3 DNA follows: TGCGCCAGCAAGAATTCGGAGCCGTACAATGAGCAGTTCTTC.

As DNA, the CDR3 is TGTGCCAGTAGTTCACGGGACAAGGGCCATGGCTACACCTTC. Amino acids: CASSSRDKGHGYTF. The V gene is TRBV19, the J gene TRBJ1-2; D perhaps matches TRBD1 (6 bases). Germline CDR1 and CDR2: LNHDA and SQIVND (reference sequence). V shed 5 bases and J shed 6 bases, with 16 bases lying between them. The CDR3 covers 14 residues.

The chain has TRBV19 and TRBJ1-5; D gene ambiguous. V dropped 5 bases and J dropped 7 bases, with 12 bases sitting between them. From germline, CDR1 is LNHDA and CDR2 SQIVND (reference sequence). The CDR3 spans 13 residues. The CDR3 sequence: CASSPQVWQPQHF. CDR3 in DNA: TGTGCCAGTAGTCCGCAGGTTTGGCAGCCCCAGCATTTT.

This chain connects TRBV6-6 to TRBJ1-1, with 7 bases identical to TRBD1. The V gene end was trimmed by 10 bases and the J gene end by 1 base; junction bases not matched to a gene: 9. This CDR3 contains 14 residues. Germline V CDR1 and CDR2: MNHNY, SVGAGI (reference sequence). The CDR3, as DNA: TGTGCCACTGCGACAGGGCGGTGGAACACTGAAGCTTTCTTT. This gives the protein CATATGRWNTEAFF.

J is TRBJ1-2 and V is TRBV15; 9 nucleotides line up with TRBD1. The length of the CDR3 is 20 residues. Germline V lookup: CDR1 LNHNV, CDR2 YYDKDF (reference sequence). V was pared by 0 bases and J by 4 bases, with 18 bases of the junction left unmatched. The CDR3, as DNA: TGTGCCACCAGCAGAGATGTTGCGCGTCGGACAGGGGTAATTGCCTATGGCTACACCTTC. It encodes CATSRDVARRTGVIAYGYTF.

The rearrangement joins TRBV30 to TRBJ1-2, with a weak D call TRBD1 (5 bases). The germline V gene encodes CDR1 GTSNPN and CDR2 SVGIG (reference sequence). The CDR3 is made up of 16 amino acids. V was shortened by 0 bases and J by 5 bases, with 19 bases between the two germline ends. The CDR3 region has the DNA TGTGCCTGGAGTGTACGAGTGTTGCAGGGTCGATATGGCTACACCTTC. Its protein product is CAWSVRVLQGRYGYTF.